A single sample is the source of the 27 T cell receptor beta chains below, sequenced in a study of blood T cell repertoires in COVID-19. Here immunoSEQ multiplex PCR was the method, and the copy in TCRdb shows in-frame clones only, minus some. The sample includes around 300,000 clones, roughly nine tenths of them seen just once. Sequences were obtained from PBMCs or T cells enriched from blood (not recorded which). These receptors originate from a woman between 45 and 60 years old who had recovered from COVID-19.

The chain has TRBV27 and TRBJ1-2; 9 nucleotides match TRBD1. CDR3 length equals 14 residues. The V and J ends lost 6 bases and 4 bases, in that order; junction bases with no gene match: 6. Germline values: CDR1 MNHEY, CDR2 SMNVEV (reference sequence). The CDR3 loop reads CASSHRGRSYGYTF. The CDR3 bases are TGTGCCAGCAGCCACAGGGGGCGCAGCTATGGCTACACCTTC.

This chain joins TRBV6-5 and TRBJ2-2; the match to TRBD1 covers 7 bases. J gave up 6 bases and V 2 bases, and 6 bases lay outside the gene matches. Germline loops: CDR1 MNHEY, CDR2 SVGAGI. The CDR3 length is 15 residues. The CDR3 spells CASSYRGLIPGELFF. CDR3 nucleotide sequence: TGTGCCAGCAGTTACAGGGGGCTGATCCCCGGGGAGCTGTTTTTT.

The count of this clone is one. The chain employs TRBV4-2 and TRBJ2-3; 9 bases fit TRBD2. Germline lookup yields CDR1 LGHNA and CDR2 YNFKEQ. CDR3 length: 17 amino acids. J gave up 6 bases and V 1 base, and 11 bases lay outside the gene matches. For the CDR3, the DNA is TGTGCCAGCAGCCAAGCGTTTCGGACTAGCGTTTCGGATACGCAGTATTTT. Translating gives CASSQAFRTSVSDTQYF.

The chain combines TRBV3-1 (or the pseudogene TRBV3-2) with TRBJ1-2; 7 positions match TRBD1. Germline V gives CDR1 LGHDT, CDR2 YNNKEL (reference sequence). Trimming cost V 2 bases and J 4 bases; bases outside gene matches: 7. The CDR3 contains 15 residues. The CDR3 region is CASSQRQGGGYGYTF. Here the CDR3 DNA reads TGTGCCAGCAGCCAACGACAGGGAGGCGGCTATGGCTACACCTTC.

The chain carries TRBV27 and TRBJ2-7; perhaps TRBD2 as D (6 bases). With 0 bases removed from V and 4 bases from J, the gap between germline ends came to 16 bases. The V gene's germline CDR1 is MNHEY and CDR2 SMNVEV (reference sequence). The CDR3 spans 16 residues. In DNA, the CDR3 is TGTGCCAGCAGTTTATCGTTAATACTAGCCGCATACGAGCAGTACTTC. Translation gives CASSLSLILAAYEQYF.

This clone was seen a handful of times. The gene calls are TRBV9 and TRBJ2-7; tentatively, D is TRBD1 (5 bases). Germline CDR1 is SGDLS and CDR2 is YYNGEE. This CDR3 comprises 14 residues. The ends were cut back, 1 base at V and 0 bases at J, with 8 bases in the middle. The CDR3 DNA follows: TGTGCCAGCAGCGTAACAGGCAGCTCCTACGAGCAGTACTTC. This sequence encodes CASSVTGSSYEQYF.

The rearrangement uses TRBV6-1 and TRBJ2-5, with 11 bases lining up with TRBD1. The CDR3 extends over 16 amino acids. V shed 3 bases and J 5 bases; nucleotides not matched to a gene: 8. Per germline, CDR1 MNHNS and CDR2 SASEGT. CDR3 sequence: CASSDRDRGSWETQYF. In nucleotides, the CDR3 is TGTGCCAGCAGTGACCGGGACAGGGGGAGCTGGGAGACCCAGTACTTC.

The V gene is TRBV6-5, the J gene TRBJ1-6; 7 bases line up with TRBD1. Germline-derived CDR1 and CDR2 are MNHEY and SVGAGI. V was pared by 6 bases and J by 7 bases, with 9 bases of the junction left unmatched. The length of the CDR3 is 15 residues. The CDR3 DNA reads as TGTGCCAGCAGCCAGACACAGGGGCGCAATTCACCCCTCCACTTT. Residues: CASSQTQGRNSPLHF.

This rearrangement joins TRBV25-1 to TRBJ2-3; 11 nucleotides agree with TRBD2. V lost 4 bases to trimming and J lost 8 bases; unmatched junction nucleotides: 8. Per germline, CDR1 MGHDK and CDR2 SYGVNS. The CDR3 covers 15 residues. The CDR3 DNA reads TGTGCCAGCAGTGCGTTAGGTACTAGCGGGAGTACGCAGTATTTT. As protein: CASSALGTSGSTQYF.

V usage is TRBV28 and J usage is TRBJ2-2; D might be TRBD1 (6 bases). CDR1 and CDR2 from the germline V gene are MDHEN and SYDVKM. The CDR3 extends over 15 amino acids. The V end lost 3 bases, the J end lost 6 bases, and 14 bases lay between the germline ends. The CDR3 nucleotides read TGTGCCAGCAGTTTCGTGGGGGCCGGGGCCGGGGAGCTGTTTTTT. Translating gives CASSFVGAGAGELFF.

The rearrangement joins TRBV7-2 to TRBJ1-4; TRBD1 matches at 7 bases. CDR3 length equals 15 residues. V lost 5 bases, J lost 2 bases, and 5 bases stayed unmatched. Germline V CDR1 and CDR2: SGHTA, FQGNSA. The CDR3 coding sequence is TGTGCCAGCAGCAAAGGGGGCGTTACTAATGAAAAACTGTTTTTT. This encodes CASSKGGVTNEKLFF.

The gene calls are TRBV5-1 and TRBJ2-7, with 12 bases identical to TRBD1. V lost 4 bases and J lost 6; bases outside the gene matches: 5. CDR3 length equals 14 residues. Per germline, CDR1 SGHRS and CDR2 YFSETQ. This chain's CDR3 is CASSRGQGASEQYF. For the CDR3, the DNA is TGCGCCAGCAGCAGGGGACAGGGGGCAAGCGAGCAGTACTTC.

This clone was seen a handful of times. The chain links TRBV20-1 to TRBJ1-1, with D uncertain. The CDR3 runs 13 residues. V gave up 3 bases and J gave up 1 base, with 9 bases separating them. CDR1 is DFQATT, CDR2 SNEGSKA, per germline (reference sequence). CDR3 nucleotides: TGCAGTGCTAGTATGAACAAGAACACTGAAGCTTTCTTT. Translating gives CSASMNKNTEAFF.

V usage is TRBV19 and J usage is TRBJ2-2, with D tentatively TRBD1 (5 bases). CDR1 LNHDA and CDR2 SQIVND come from the germline V gene (reference sequence). V lost 3 bases to trimming and J lost 4 bases, with 12 bases between them. CDR3 length equals 15 residues. The CDR3 loop is CASSMDGASTGELFF. CDR3 bases: TGTGCCAGTAGTATGGATGGGGCGAGCACCGGGGAGCTGTTTTTT.

This clone was picked up one time. V is TRBV5-4 and J is TRBJ2-5, with 8 bases fitting TRBD1. Germline V gene sequence: CDR1 SGHNT, CDR2 YYREEE (reference sequence). V gave up 0 bases and J gave up 5 bases; unmatched junction bases: 3. This CDR3 contains 14 residues. CDR3 coding DNA: TGTGCCAGCAGCTTGGTAGGGGACAGGGAGACCCAGTACTTC. Its protein is CASSLVGDRETQYF.

V usage is TRBV28 and J usage is TRBJ2-3; D not resolved. V lost 5 bases and J lost 7, with 13 bases in between. The CDR3 is 13 residues long. In germline, CDR1 is MDHEN, CDR2 SYDVKM. Here the CDR3 reads CASSLPKLNTQYF. The CDR3 bases are TGTGCCAGCAGTCTCCCGAAACTGAATACGCAGTATTTT.

The chain combines TRBV28 with TRBJ1-4; possibly TRBD1 for D (6 bases). Trimming removed 8 bases at V and 7 bases at J, with 17 bases between. This CDR3 has 14 amino acids. Germline lookup yields CDR1 MDHEN and CDR2 SYDVKM. CDR3 sequence: CASVKTGIVEKLFF. The CDR3 DNA reads as TGTGCCAGCGTTAAGACAGGAATCGTTGAAAAACTGTTTTTT.

The J gene is TRBJ1-5, the V gene TRBV4-3; D might be TRBD1 (6 bases). V was shortened by 0 bases and J by 9 bases, with 12 bases between the two germline ends. CDR1 is LGHNA, CDR2 YSLEER, per germline. This CDR3 spans 14 amino acids. The DNA for the CDR3 is TGCGCCAGCAGCCAAGATCTAGGGACAAGGCCCCAGCATTTT. Protein product: CASSQDLGTRPQHF.

This clone was observed a handful of times. The CDR3 sequence: CASSPDNRATEAFF. The CDR3 region has the DNA TGTGCCAGCTCACCCGACAACAGGGCGACTGAAGCTTTCTTT. The rearrangement uses TRBV18 and TRBJ1-1; D might be TRBD1 (6 bases). The germline V and J ends were trimmed by 3 bases and 5 bases, with 13 bases remaining between them. CDR1 and CDR2 (germline): KGHSH, LQKENI. The CDR3 consists of 14 residues.

A single count supports this clone. V usage is TRBV28 and J usage is TRBJ1-5, with D unclear. CDR3 length: 13 residues. The germline CDR1 and CDR2 sequences are MDHEN and SYDVKM. Trimming left V 5 bases short and J 4 bases short, with 9 bases between. CDR3 bases: TGTGCCAGCAGTGAAAACAAGAATCAGCCCCAGCATTTT. It translates to CASSENKNQPQHF.

This clone was seen once. The genes are TRBV7-2 and TRBJ1-1, with TRBD1 matching over 8 bases. The CDR3 consists of 15 residues. V lost 4 bases, J lost 0 bases, and 4 bases stayed unmatched. In germline, CDR1 is SGHTA, CDR2 FQGNSA. Here the CDR3 DNA reads TGTGCCAGCAGCTCTACGACAGGGGTGAACACTGAAGCTTTCTTT. This encodes CASSSTTGVNTEAFF.

V and J are TRBV6-5 and TRBJ2-7; a weak D match, TRBD2 (6 bases). CDR3 length: 13 amino acids. CDR1 and CDR2 (germline): MNHEY, SVGAGI. V was shortened by 6 bases and J by 5 bases, with 14 bases between the two germline ends. The CDR3 reads CASRWGVSHEQYF. CDR3 DNA sequence: TGTGCCAGCAGGTGGGGGGTTTCCCACGAGCAGTACTTC.

The rearrangement uses TRBV4-3 and TRBJ1-1; perhaps TRBD1 as D (6 bases). The CDR3 is 15 amino acids. Germline CDR1 LGHNA, CDR2 YSLEER. With 3 bases removed from V and 4 bases from J, the gap between germline ends came to 15 bases. This CDR3 is CASSHLQGLGTEAFF. The CDR3 bases are TGCGCCAGCAGCCACCTACAGGGTTTAGGCACTGAAGCTTTCTTT.

The rearrangement joins TRBV15 to TRBJ1-4; weak D call: TRBD1 (6 bases). V lost 5 bases, J lost 3 bases, and 10 bases lay in between. This CDR3 is 14 amino acids long. Germline V gene data show CDR1 as LNHNV and CDR2 as YYDKDF (reference sequence). The CDR3 loop reads CATSGGQPNEKLFF. The DNA for the CDR3 is TGTGCCACCAGCGGCGGACAGCCTAATGAAAAACTGTTTTTT.

V usage is TRBV11-1 and J usage is TRBJ1-6, with TRBD1 matching 11 bases. V was clipped by 4 bases and J by 7 bases; unmatched bases: 0. CDR1 and CDR2 (germline): SGHAT, FQDESV (reference sequence). CDR3 size: 14 residues. The CDR3 reads CASSWDRGNSPLHF. The CDR3 DNA follows: TGTGCCAGCAGCTGGGACAGGGGGAATTCACCCCTCCACTTT.

The chain combines TRBV7-8 with TRBJ2-5; D might be TRBD1 (5 bases). Germline V gives CDR1 SGHVS, CDR2 FQNEAQ. V was trimmed by 1 base and J by 2 bases, leaving 14 bases between them. The CDR3 is made up of 16 amino acids. CDR3 DNA: TGTGCCAGCAGCTTAGATGGCAGGGCCAGGCAAGAGACCCAGTACTTC. Translating it yields CASSLDGRARQETQYF.

In this sample, this clone turned up a few times. This rearrangement joins TRBV28 to TRBJ1-1, with D unresolved. CDR1 and CDR2 from the germline V gene are MDHEN and SYDVKM. The CDR3 sequence is 14 residues long. Deletions cut 6 bases from V and 5 bases from J, with 16 bases between. The CDR3 spells CASSPASLRTEAFF. Written as DNA, the CDR3 is TGTGCCAGCAGCCCGGCGAGTTTGAGGACTGAAGCTTTCTTT.